The 4 T cell receptor beta chains listed next were all sequenced from one sample in a study of PD-1 blockade in classical Hodgkin lymphoma. Assay: immunoSEQ multiplex PCR; the TCRdb copy retains only in-frame clones and omits some. The data show approximately 14,000 clones, with 82% seen just once and about 4.2% held by the top ten. With no exception, relapse followed autologous stem cell transplantation in all patients, and brentuximab vedotin exposure varied. The source was peripheral blood mononuclear cells (PBMCs), collected at baseline. All receptors come from a human donor with classical Hodgkin lymphoma.

The chain joins TRBV5-4 to TRBJ2-2; weak D call: TRBD2 (6 bases). This CDR3 comprises 16 residues. From germline, CDR1 is SGHNT and CDR2 YYREEE (reference sequence). V was shortened by 4 bases and J by 0 bases, with 13 bases between the two germline ends. The CDR3 DNA reads as TGTGCCAGCAGCAGATCGGGACTGCCGAACACCGGGGAGCTGTTTTTT. This sequence encodes CASSRSGLPNTGELFF.

The chain couples TRBV19 to TRBJ2-5; D call uncertain. Per the germline V gene, CDR1 is LNHDA and CDR2 is SQIVND (reference sequence). CDR3 length: 13 residues. Trimming stripped 7 bases from V and 5 bases from J, with 14 bases between. The CDR3 DNA reads TGTGCCAGTACTAGGTCAAAAGGGGAGACCCAGTACTTC. Encoded protein: CASTRSKGETQYF.

This clone was observed once. The rearrangement uses TRBV7-2 and TRBJ2-1; D may correspond to TRBD1 or TRBD2 (5 bases each). CDR1 and CDR2 from the germline V gene are SGHTA and FQGNSA. CDR3 size: 13 residues. V dropped 5 bases and J dropped 6 bases, with 11 bases sitting between them. The CDR3 sequence is CASSRPGTNEQFF. DNA of the CDR3: TGTGCCAGCAGCCGACCGGGGACCAATGAGCAGTTCTTC.

This clone was seen once. One junction end disagrees with the germline gene, perhaps due to a read error. This rearrangement joins TRBV15 to TRBJ2-7; weak D call: TRBD1 (6 bases). Germline assignment: CDR1 LNHNV and CDR2 YYDKDF (reference sequence). The CDR3 is made up of 11 amino acids. The CDR3 spells CATSRDGGQSF. The DNA of the CDR3 is TGTGCCACCAGCAGAGATGGCGGACAGTCCTTC.